Sequencing of this T cell receptor beta chain was carried out in a study of cytomegalovirus exposure and HLA in healthy donors. Overall study context: Among the approximately 410 genotyped donors, over 70% were placed in the Caucasian-associated ancestry cluster. Regarding the study as a whole: TCR beta chains associated with HLA were, in a later analysis, more clonally expanded than equally common others.

This cohort consisted of healthy bone marrow donors. PCR amplification relied on 60 Vbeta primers (plus 13 Jbeta primers). Sequencing was performed with immunoSEQ multiplex PCR; in TCRdb, only in-frame clones are kept and a portion is missing. Of 100,000 to 150,000 clones in the sample, 79% were seen once. A remark on this clone: Antigen unknown.

The CDR3 runs to 17 residues. V lost 7 bases to trimming and J lost 0 bases; unmatched junction nucleotides: 11. From germline, CDR1 is SGHNT and CDR2 YYREEE (reference sequence). The V call is TRBV5-4, the J call TRBJ2-2; 8 bases agree with TRBD2. This clonotype originated in a male donor in good health and CMV-seronegative. The sample comprised PBMCs. CDR3 region: CASSGASGSPNTGELFF. The CDR3 DNA reads TGTGCCAGCTCTGGGGCTAGCGGGTCCCCGAACACCGGGGAGCTGTTTTTT.